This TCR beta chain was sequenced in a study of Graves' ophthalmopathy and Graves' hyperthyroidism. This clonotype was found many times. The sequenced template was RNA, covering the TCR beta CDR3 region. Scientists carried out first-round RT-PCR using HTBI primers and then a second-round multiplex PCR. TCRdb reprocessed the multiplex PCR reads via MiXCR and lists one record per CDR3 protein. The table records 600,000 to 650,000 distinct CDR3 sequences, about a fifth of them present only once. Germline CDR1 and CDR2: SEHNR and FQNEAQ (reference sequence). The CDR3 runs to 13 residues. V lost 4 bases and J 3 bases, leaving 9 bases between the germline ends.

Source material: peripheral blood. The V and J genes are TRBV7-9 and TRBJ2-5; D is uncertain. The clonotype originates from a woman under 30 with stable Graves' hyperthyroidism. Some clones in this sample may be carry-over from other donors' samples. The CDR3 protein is CASSSSMEETQYF. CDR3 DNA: TGTGCCAGCAGCTCGAGTATGGAAGAGACCCAGTACTTC.